Each of the 31 T cell receptor beta chains below was sequenced from the same sample in a study of T cells after yellow fever vaccination. TCRdb fed the 5' RACE reads into MiXCR, producing one record per CDR3 protein. The data contain nearly 550,000 distinct CDR3 sequences, 15% to 20% of them singletons. Specimen: PBMCs, collected 15 days after the yellow fever booster vaccination. The receptors stem from a man in his thirties or forties who received the YFV17D yellow fever vaccine.

This clonotype was observed a handful of times. Possible read error: a much larger clone is one base away. The gene calls are TRBV28 and TRBJ2-7; the D is unclear. The CDR3 has 12 residues. The V and J ends lost 6 bases and 0 bases respectively, with 6 bases between them. In germline, CDR1 is MDHEN, CDR2 SYDVKM. CDR3: CASSSISYEQYF. DNA for the CDR3: TGTGCCAGCAGCTCGATCTCCTACGAGCAGTACTTC.

The V gene is TRBV18, the J gene TRBJ2-7; TRBD2 aligns across 7 bases. Trimming cost V 3 bases and J 1 base; bases outside gene matches: 6. CDR1 is KGHSH, CDR2 LQKENI, per germline. This CDR3 comprises 15 residues. This chain's CDR3 is CASSPEGGKSYEQYF. DNA for the CDR3: TGTGCCAGCTCACCCGAGGGAGGGAAATCCTACGAGCAGTACTTC.

This clonotype came up a few times. The chain joins TRBV20-1 to TRBJ2-5; 11 positions agree with TRBD2. J was trimmed by 4 bases and V by 4 bases; bases with no gene match: 11. This CDR3 is built from 16 residues. Germline-derived CDR1 and CDR2 are DFQATT and SNEGSKA (reference sequence). CDR3 loop: CSAMWGLAGGGETQYF. The DNA for the CDR3 is TGCAGTGCTATGTGGGGGCTAGCGGGAGGTGGAGAGACCCAGTACTTC.

This chain uses TRBV6-2 or TRBV6-3 with TRBJ2-1, with D perhaps TRBD2 (7 bases). Between the trimmed V and J ends, which lost 10 bases and 7 bases, there was a span of 20 bases. Germline V gene lookup returns CDR1 MNHEY and CDR2 SVGEGT. This CDR3 is 14 amino acids long. CDR3 nucleotides: TGTGCCACCCTAGGGGGGAGGGCCTGGAATGAGCAGTTCTTC. This gives the protein CATLGGRAWNEQFF.

This clonotype was seen a handful of times. The chain combines TRBV29-1 with TRBJ2-1; a weak D match, TRBD1 (6 bases). The CDR3 totals 12 residues. V was trimmed by 4 bases and J by 10 bases, leaving 14 bases between them. Looked up from germline, CDR1 is SQVTM and CDR2 is ANQGSEA. The CDR3 DNA reads as TGCAGCGTTGTACAGGGACACGGGGAGCAGTTCTTC. This translates into CSVVQGHGEQFF.

This clonotype has more than one count but fewer than ten. V gene TRBV7-2 combines with J gene TRBJ2-4, with D tentatively TRBD2 (7 bases). The CDR3 extends over 16 amino acids. Trimming stripped 5 bases from V and 3 bases from J, with 17 bases between. The germline CDR1 and CDR2 sequences are SGHTA and FQGNSA. The CDR3 DNA follows: TGTGCCAGCAGCCATACTTCGGGGGGCGTCAAAAACATTCAGTACTTC. It is translated as CASSHTSGGVKNIQYF.

V usage is TRBV6-5 and J usage is TRBJ2-7, with D perhaps matching TRBD2 (6 bases). In germline, CDR1 is MNHEY, CDR2 SVGAGI. With 4 bases removed from V and 2 bases from J, the gap between germline ends came to 18 bases. The CDR3 extends over 16 amino acids. The CDR3 region has the DNA TGTGCCAGCAGTTCTCCCGGGAGAGGTCCAACCTACGAGCAGTACTTC. The encoded protein is CASSSPGRGPTYEQYF.

This clonotype occurred a few times. CDR3 nucleotides: TGCGCCAGCAGCCAAGAGCGAAACAGTGAGCAGTTCTTC. Protein sequence: CASSQERNSEQFF. The V call is TRBV4-3, the J call TRBJ2-1; D unresolved. Germline CDR1 and CDR2: LGHNA and YSLEER. V was trimmed by 0 bases and J by 9 bases, leaving 9 bases between them. The CDR3 totals 13 residues.

This clonotype was seen ten or more times. This chain links TRBV20-1 with TRBJ1-2, with D uncertain. V lost 3 bases and J 8 bases, leaving 13 bases between the germline ends. This CDR3 has 12 amino acids. Looked up from germline, CDR1 is DFQATT and CDR2 is SNEGSKA (reference sequence). Here the CDR3 DNA reads TGCAGTGCTAGCGGAGAGATTGGGGGCTACACCTTC. Protein: CSASGEIGGYTF.

This clonotype was recorded a few times. This rearrangement joins TRBV29-1 to TRBJ2-3, with D hard to call. The CDR3 has 13 amino acids. Trimming cost V 7 bases and J 2 bases, with 13 bases left between them. Germline assignment: CDR1 SQVTM and CDR2 ANQGSEA. The CDR3 DNA reads TGCAGCGCAGTAGGACGGTTCACAGATACGCAGTATTTT. Protein product: CSAVGRFTDTQYF.

This clonotype was picked up many times. The chain uses TRBV7-2 and TRBJ2-1; TRBD2 matches 8 bases. CDR1 is SGHTA, CDR2 FQGNSA, per germline. The CDR3 covers 15 residues. With V trimmed by 5 bases and J by 5 bases, 8 bases remained unmatched. CDR3 in amino acids: CASSPGSGGNNEQFF. CDR3 nucleotides: TGTGCCAGCAGCCCGGGGAGCGGGGGAAACAATGAGCAGTTCTTC.

This clonotype was detected only a few times. The chain couples TRBV5-1 to TRBJ2-7, with 7 bases aligning to TRBD1. CDR3 length: 14 amino acids. The V segment lost 4 bases and the J segment 6 bases; nucleotides outside the gene matches: 10. The germline V gene has CDR1 SGHRS and CDR2 YFSETQ. Written as DNA, the CDR3 is TGCGCCAGCAGCATACGGGACAGCACGCCCGAGCAGTACTTC. Its translation: CASSIRDSTPEQYF.

This chain connects TRBV7-2 to TRBJ2-5; TRBD2 aligns across 10 bases. Trimming at V came to 7 bases and at J to 5 bases, leaving 4 bases not matched to a gene. Germline V lookup: CDR1 SGHTA, CDR2 FQGNSA. The CDR3 runs 13 residues. CDR3 amino acids: CASIRAGGETQYF. The CDR3 nucleotides read TGTGCCAGCATCCGAGCGGGAGGGGAGACCCAGTACTTC.

In this sample, this clonotype turned up a few times. The chain couples TRBV23-1 to TRBJ2-5; D possibly corresponds to TRBD2 (5 bases). TRBV23-1 is reported as an ORF; its role is uncertain. V lost 0 bases and J 5 bases, leaving 16 bases between the germline ends. The CDR3 consists of 16 residues. As DNA, the CDR3 is TGCGCCAGCAGTCAATCTACGACTATACCGGGGGAGACCCAGTACTTC. It is translated as CASSQSTTIPGETQYF.

The chain uses TRBV24-1 and TRBJ2-5, with TRBD2 matching over 8 bases. Germline-derived CDR1 and CDR2 are KGHDR and SFDVKD. This CDR3 region has 13 residues. Trimming cost V 7 bases and J 5 bases; bases outside gene matches: 5. CDR3 protein: CATSAGGSETQYF. CDR3 coding DNA: TGTGCCACCAGCGCGGGAGGATCGGAGACCCAGTACTTC.

The chain recombines TRBV12-3 or TRBV12-4 with TRBJ2-1; 9 bases are shared with TRBD2. Unmatched junction bases numbered 8, after V lost 11 bases and J lost 6 bases. The CDR3 has 13 amino acids. The CDR3 DNA reads as TGTGCCGCGGGGGGACTAGCCCCCAATGAGCAGTTCTTC. It is translated as CAAGGLAPNEQFF.

In its sample, this clonotype was seen a few times. The chain couples TRBV12-3 or TRBV12-4 to TRBJ2-7; D might be TRBD1 or TRBD2, each matching 5 bases. Trimming cost V 4 bases and J 1 base, with 8 bases left between them. This CDR3 has 13 amino acids. The CDR3 protein is CASSWDQSYEQYF. Written as DNA, the CDR3 is TGTGCCAGCAGTTGGGACCAATCCTACGAGCAGTACTTC.

This clonotype was seen more than once but under ten times. The chain has TRBV5-1 and TRBJ2-7; maybe TRBD1 (6 bases). CDR1 is SGHRS and CDR2 is YFSETQ in the germline V gene. This CDR3 spans 14 amino acids. V was cut by 1 base and J by 3 bases, with 11 bases left in between. The CDR3 nucleotides read TGCGCCAGCAGCTTGATACAGGGATTCTACGAGCAGTACTTC. It is translated as CASSLIQGFYEQYF.

In its sample, this clonotype was seen many times. The chain has TRBV5-1 and TRBJ2-1; D possibly corresponds to TRBD1 (6 bases). The CDR3 covers 15 residues. Between the trimmed V and J ends, which lost 0 bases and 6 bases, there was a span of 13 bases. Germline V gene sequence: CDR1 SGHRS, CDR2 YFSETQ. DNA of the CDR3: TGCGCCAGCAGCTTGGGGGGGCTAGCAGGCAATGAGCAGTTCTTC. It translates to CASSLGGLAGNEQFF.

This clonotype was counted ten times or more. CDR3 DNA sequence: TGTGCCAGCGTGGCGGGAGCGGGAGGTATTCAGTACTTC. It yields the protein CASVAGAGGIQYF. The chain combines TRBV5-6 with TRBJ2-4; 9 bases agree with TRBD2. J lost 10 bases, V lost 7 bases, and 9 bases had no gene match. CDR1 is SGHDT and CDR2 is YYEEEE in the germline V gene. This CDR3 has 13 amino acids.

Notes on this clonotype: A junction boundary mismatches the germline segment, possibly from a read error. The chain combines TRBV13 with TRBJ2-1, with 11 bases that match TRBD2. This CDR3 comprises 15 residues. Looked up from germline, CDR1 is PRHDT and CDR2 is FYEKMQ (reference sequence). CDR3 sequence reads: CASSLGTSGYNEKFF. The CDR3 bases are TGTGCCAGCAGCCTCGGGACTAGCGGATACAATGAGAAGTTCTTC.

This clonotype has a handful of counts. The chain employs TRBV7-2 and TRBJ2-5; D remains ambiguous. The CDR3 is 14 amino acids. Germline assignment: CDR1 SGHTA and CDR2 FQGNSA. V gave up 4 bases and J gave up 0 bases, with 9 bases separating them. The CDR3 DNA follows: TGTGCCAGCAGCTACTTATCGTACCAAGAGACCCAGTACTTC. It specifies CASSYLSYQETQYF.

This clonotype appeared a few times. The genes are TRBV5-5 and TRBJ2-3; 9 positions match TRBD2. The length of the CDR3 is 14 residues. Per the germline V gene, CDR1 is SGHKS and CDR2 is YYEKEE (reference sequence). V lost 2 bases and J lost 6; bases outside the gene matches: 4. The CDR3 bases are TGTGCCAGCAGCTTAATAGCGGGAGTTGATACGCAGTATTTT. Encoded protein: CASSLIAGVDTQYF.

The chain is built from TRBV29-1 and TRBJ2-1, with D possibly matching TRBD2 (5 bases). This CDR3 comprises 11 residues. In germline, CDR1 is SQVTM, CDR2 ANQGSEA. Trimming cost V 4 bases and J 6 bases, with 7 bases left between them. CDR3 DNA sequence: TGCAGCGTTGGGAGGACCAATGAGCAGTTCTTC. This sequence encodes CSVGRTNEQFF.

This clonotype turned up a few times. This chain connects TRBV18 to TRBJ2-7, with a tentative D call TRBD1 (5 bases). This CDR3 is built from 14 residues. Germline-derived CDR1 and CDR2 are KGHSH and LQKENI. V gave up 0 bases and J gave up 5 bases, with 11 bases separating them. In nucleotides, the CDR3 is TGTGCCAGCTCACCACCGACCACCAGGGACGAGCAGTACTTC. Its protein product is CASSPPTTRDEQYF.

This clonotype appeared many times. V gene TRBV27 combines with J gene TRBJ2-7; no definite D call. CDR1 MNHEY and CDR2 SMNVEV come from the germline V gene (reference sequence). Trimming shortened V by 3 bases and J by 5 bases, and 11 bases separated the two germline ends. CDR3 length equals 13 residues. In nucleotides, the CDR3 is TGTGCCAGCAGTTTGTCACATAGGAACGAGCAGTACTTC. It translates to CASSLSHRNEQYF.

This clonotype has only a few counts. The chain joins TRBV12-3 or TRBV12-4 to TRBJ2-6; a weak D match, TRBD2 (6 bases). V was clipped by 6 bases and J by 1 base, with 16 bases between them. This CDR3 has 17 residues. The CDR3 DNA reads as TGTGCCAGCAGCCCACCGGGGAGGCAGTCTGGGGCCAACGTCCTGACTTTC. Protein product: CASSPPGRQSGANVLTF.

This clonotype appeared a few times. V usage is TRBV25-1 and J usage is TRBJ2-7; TRBD2 matches at 9 bases. J lost 0 bases, V lost 4 bases, and 7 bases had no gene match. The CDR3 length is 16 residues. Per germline, CDR1 MGHDK and CDR2 SYGVNS. Here the CDR3 DNA reads TGTGCCAGCAGTGGGAGGATTAGCGGGAGCTCCTACGAGCAGTACTTC. Its translation: CASSGRISGSSYEQYF.

The J gene is TRBJ2-2, the V gene TRBV28; D not certain. Germline-derived CDR1 and CDR2 are MDHEN and SYDVKM. There are 13 residues in the CDR3. V was cut by 2 bases and J by 7 bases, with 8 bases left in between. The CDR3 loop reads CASSLGGDGELFF. As DNA, the CDR3 is TGTGCCAGCAGTTTAGGCGGTGACGGGGAGCTGTTTTTT.

This clonotype came up many times. The chain joins TRBV18 to TRBJ2-4; D possibly corresponds to TRBD1 (6 bases). The V gene lost 0 bases and the J gene lost 9 bases, with 12 bases spanning the gap. The germline V gene has CDR1 KGHSH and CDR2 LQKENI. The CDR3 totals 14 residues. CDR3 DNA: TGTGCCAGCTCACCACCGAGGGGGAACTTCATTCAGTACTTC. It yields the protein CASSPPRGNFIQYF.

The genes are TRBV27 and TRBJ1-5, with TRBD1 as a possible D gene (5 bases). The V gene's germline CDR1 is MNHEY and CDR2 SMNVEV (reference sequence). V was pared by 5 bases and J by 6 bases, with 14 bases between. The CDR3 is 14 amino acids. The CDR3 protein is CASSPITGPQPQHF. The CDR3 nucleotides read TGTGCCAGCAGTCCAATCACAGGTCCTCAGCCCCAGCATTTT.